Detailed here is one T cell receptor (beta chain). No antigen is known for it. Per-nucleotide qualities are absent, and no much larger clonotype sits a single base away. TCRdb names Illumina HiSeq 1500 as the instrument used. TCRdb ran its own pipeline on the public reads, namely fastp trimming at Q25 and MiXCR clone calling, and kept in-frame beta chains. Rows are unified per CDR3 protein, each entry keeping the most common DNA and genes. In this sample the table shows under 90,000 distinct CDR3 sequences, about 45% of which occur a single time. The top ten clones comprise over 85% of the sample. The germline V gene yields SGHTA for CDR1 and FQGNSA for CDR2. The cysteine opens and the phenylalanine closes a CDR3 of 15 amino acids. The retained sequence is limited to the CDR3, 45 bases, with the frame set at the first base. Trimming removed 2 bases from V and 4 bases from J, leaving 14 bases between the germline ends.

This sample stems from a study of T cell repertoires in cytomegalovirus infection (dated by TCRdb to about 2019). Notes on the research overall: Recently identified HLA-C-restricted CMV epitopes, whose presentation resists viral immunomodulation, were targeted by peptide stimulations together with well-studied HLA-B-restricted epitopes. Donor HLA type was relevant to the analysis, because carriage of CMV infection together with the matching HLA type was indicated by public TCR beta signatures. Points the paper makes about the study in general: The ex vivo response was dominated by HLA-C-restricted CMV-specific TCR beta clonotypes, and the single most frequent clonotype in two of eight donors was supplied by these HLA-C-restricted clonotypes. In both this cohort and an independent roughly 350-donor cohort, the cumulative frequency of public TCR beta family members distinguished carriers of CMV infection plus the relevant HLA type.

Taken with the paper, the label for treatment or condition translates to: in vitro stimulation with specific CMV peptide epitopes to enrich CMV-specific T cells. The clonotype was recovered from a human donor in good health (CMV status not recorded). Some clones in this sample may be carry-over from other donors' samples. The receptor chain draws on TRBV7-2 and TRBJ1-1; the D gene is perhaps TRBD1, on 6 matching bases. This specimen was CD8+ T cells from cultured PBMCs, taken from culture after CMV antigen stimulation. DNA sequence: TGTGCCAGCAGCTTAATCGGGGGCACGGGCACTGAAGCTTTCTTT. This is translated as CASSLIGGTGTEAFF.